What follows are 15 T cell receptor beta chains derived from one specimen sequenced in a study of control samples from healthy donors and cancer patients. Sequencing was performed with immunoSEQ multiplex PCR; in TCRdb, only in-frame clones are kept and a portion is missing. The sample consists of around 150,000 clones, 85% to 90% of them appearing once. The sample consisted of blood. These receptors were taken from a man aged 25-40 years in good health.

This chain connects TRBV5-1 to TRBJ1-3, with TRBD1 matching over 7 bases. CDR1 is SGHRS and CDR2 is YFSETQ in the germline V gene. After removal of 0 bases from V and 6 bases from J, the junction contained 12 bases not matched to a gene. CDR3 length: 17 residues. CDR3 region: CASSLVPRTGHENTIYF. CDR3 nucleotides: TGCGCCAGCAGCTTGGTTCCCAGGACAGGACACGAAAACACCATATATTTT.

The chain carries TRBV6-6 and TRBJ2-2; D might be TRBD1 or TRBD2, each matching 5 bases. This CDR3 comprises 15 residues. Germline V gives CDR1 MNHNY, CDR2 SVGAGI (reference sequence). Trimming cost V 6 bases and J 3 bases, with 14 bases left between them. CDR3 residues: CASRLSGTDTGELFF. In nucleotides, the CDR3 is TGTGCCAGCAGACTCTCGGGGACGGACACCGGGGAGCTGTTTTTT.

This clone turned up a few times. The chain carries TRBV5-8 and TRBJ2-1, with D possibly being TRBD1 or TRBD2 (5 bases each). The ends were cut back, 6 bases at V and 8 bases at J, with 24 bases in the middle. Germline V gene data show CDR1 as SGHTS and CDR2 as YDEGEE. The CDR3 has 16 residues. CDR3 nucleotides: TGTGCCAGCACAGAAACCGGGACGCATCAGCTCCATGAGCAGTTCTTC. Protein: CASTETGTHQLHEQFF.

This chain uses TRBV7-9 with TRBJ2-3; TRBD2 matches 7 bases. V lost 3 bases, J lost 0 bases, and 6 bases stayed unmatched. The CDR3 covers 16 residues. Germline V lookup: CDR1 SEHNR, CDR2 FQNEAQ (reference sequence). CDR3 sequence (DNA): TGTGCCAGCAGCTTCCCCACTAGCGCGAGCACAGATACGCAGTATTTT. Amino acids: CASSFPTSASTDTQYF.

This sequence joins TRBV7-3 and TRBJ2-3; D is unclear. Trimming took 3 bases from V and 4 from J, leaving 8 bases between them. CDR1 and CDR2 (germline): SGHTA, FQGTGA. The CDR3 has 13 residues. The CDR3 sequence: CASSFRGADTQYF. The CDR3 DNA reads TGTGCCAGCAGCTTTCGCGGCGCAGATACGCAGTATTTT. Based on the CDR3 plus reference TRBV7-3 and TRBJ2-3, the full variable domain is GAGVSQTPSNKVTEKGKYVELRCDPISGHTALYWYRQSLGQGPEFLIYFQGTGAADDSGLPNDRFFAVRPEGSVSTLKIQRTERGDSAVYLCASSFRGADTQYFGPGTRLTVL.

CDR3 sequence (DNA): TGTGCCTGGGGGAGCGGGAGCTCCTACGAGCAGTACTTC. Encoded protein: CAWGSGSSYEQYF. The V and J genes are TRBV30 and TRBJ2-7; 8 positions agree with TRBD2. V dropped 5 bases and J dropped 0; count of bases not matched to a gene: 3. The length of the CDR3 is 13 residues. Looked up from germline, CDR1 is GTSNPN and CDR2 is SVGIG (reference sequence). Combining the CDR3 with reference TRBV30 and TRBJ2-7 gives the whole variable domain SQTIHQWPATLVQPVGSPLSLECTVEGTSNPNLYWYRQAAGRGLQLLFYSVGIGQISSEVPQNLSASRPQDRQFILSSKKLLLSDSGFYLCAWGSGSSYEQYFGPGTRLTVT.

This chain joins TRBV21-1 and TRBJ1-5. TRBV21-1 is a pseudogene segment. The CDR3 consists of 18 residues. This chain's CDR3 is CASSKESSERDSNQPQHF. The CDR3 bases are TGTGCCAGCAGCAAGGAGTCGTCGGAAAGGGATAGCAATCAGCCCCAGCATTTT.

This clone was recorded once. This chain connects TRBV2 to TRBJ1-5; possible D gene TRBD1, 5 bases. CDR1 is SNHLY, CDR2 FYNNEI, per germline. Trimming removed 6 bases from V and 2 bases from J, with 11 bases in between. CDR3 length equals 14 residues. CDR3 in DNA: TGTGCCAGCAGGGGGGGGAATGGCAATCAGCCCCAGCATTTT. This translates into CASRGGNGNQPQHF. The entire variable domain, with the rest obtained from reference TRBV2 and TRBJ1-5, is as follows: EPEVTQTPSHQVTQMGQEVILRCVPISNHLYFYWYRQILGQKVEFLVSFYNNEISEKSEIFDDQFSVERPDGSNFTLKIRSTKLEDSAMYFCASRGGNGNQPQHFGDGTRLSIL.

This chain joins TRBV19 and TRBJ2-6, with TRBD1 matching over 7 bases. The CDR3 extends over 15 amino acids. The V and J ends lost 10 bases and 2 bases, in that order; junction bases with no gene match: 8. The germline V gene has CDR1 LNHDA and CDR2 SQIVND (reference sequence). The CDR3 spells CATSADRAGANVLTF. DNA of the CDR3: TGTGCCACCTCAGCAGACAGGGCTGGGGCCAACGTCCTGACTTTC.

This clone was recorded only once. CDR3 sequence reads: CASSFGMGGYSNQPQHF. The CDR3 DNA reads as TGTGCCAGCAGTTTCGGTATGGGGGGGTATAGCAATCAGCCCCAGCATTTT. The chain has TRBV2 and TRBJ1-5, with D maybe TRBD1 (5 bases). The length of the CDR3 is 17 residues. The V and J ends lost 5 bases and 0 bases respectively, with 17 bases between them. Germline CDR1 SNHLY, CDR2 FYNNEI.

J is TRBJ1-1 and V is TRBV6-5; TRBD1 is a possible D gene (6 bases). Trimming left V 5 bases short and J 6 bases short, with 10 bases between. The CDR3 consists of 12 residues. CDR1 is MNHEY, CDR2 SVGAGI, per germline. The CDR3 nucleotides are TGTGCCAGCAGTCTTACAGGGTCTGAAGCTTTCTTT. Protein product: CASSLTGSEAFF.

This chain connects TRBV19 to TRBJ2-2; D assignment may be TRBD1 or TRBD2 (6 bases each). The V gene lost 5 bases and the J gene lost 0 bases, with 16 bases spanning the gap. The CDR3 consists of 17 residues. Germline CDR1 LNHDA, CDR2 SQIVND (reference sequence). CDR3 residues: CASSVRPGASNTGELFF. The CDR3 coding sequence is TGTGCCAGTAGTGTTCGCCCGGGGGCATCGAACACCGGGGAGCTGTTTTTT.

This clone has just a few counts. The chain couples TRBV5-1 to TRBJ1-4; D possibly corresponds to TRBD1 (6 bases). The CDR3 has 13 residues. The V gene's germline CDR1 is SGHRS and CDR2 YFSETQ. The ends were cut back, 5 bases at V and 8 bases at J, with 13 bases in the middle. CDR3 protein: CASSITGTEKLFF. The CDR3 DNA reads TGCGCCAGCAGTATCACAGGGACCGAAAAACTGTTTTTT. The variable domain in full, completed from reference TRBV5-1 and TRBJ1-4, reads KAGVTQTPRYLIKTRGQQVTLSCSPISGHRSVSWYQQTPGQGLQFLFEYFSETQRNKGNFPGRFSGRQFSNSRSEMNVSTLELGDSALYLCASSITGTEKLFFGSGTQLSVL.

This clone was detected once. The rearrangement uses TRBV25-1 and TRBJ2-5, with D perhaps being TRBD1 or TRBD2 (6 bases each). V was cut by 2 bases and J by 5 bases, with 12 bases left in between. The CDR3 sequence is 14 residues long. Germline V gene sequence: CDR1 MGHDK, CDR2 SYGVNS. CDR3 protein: CASSERGSGETQYF. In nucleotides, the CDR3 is TGTGCCAGCAGTGAAAGGGGGAGCGGGGAGACCCAGTACTTC.

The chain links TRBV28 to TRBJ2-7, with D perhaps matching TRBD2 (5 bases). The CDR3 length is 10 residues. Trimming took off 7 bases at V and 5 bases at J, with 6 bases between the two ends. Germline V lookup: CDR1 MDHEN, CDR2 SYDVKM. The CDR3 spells CASTGNEQYF. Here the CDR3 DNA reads TGTGCCAGCACCGGGAACGAGCAGTACTTC. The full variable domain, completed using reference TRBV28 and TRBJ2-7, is DVKVTQSSRYLVKRTGEKVFLECVQDMDHENMFWYRQDPGLGLRLIYFSYDVKMKEKGDIPEGYSVSREKKERFSLILESASTNQTSMYLCASTGNEQYFGPGTRLTVT.